These T cell receptor beta chains were read from a single sample in a study of memory CD4+ T cells and cytomegalovirus serostatus. Generated by immunoSEQ multiplex PCR, the TCRdb table keeps only in-frame clones and is missing some. The sample has 61,000 or so clones, about 78% seen once; the top ten hold around 0.51%. Sequencing was performed on memory CD4+ T cells from blood. These receptors were taken from an adult in good health and CMV-seronegative. Some clones in this sample may be carry-over from other donors' samples. Both conserved end residues are part of each CDR3. D genes are given only for firm matches. Only some rows state a clone size, as once, few, many or a class for expanded clones.

few,TRBJ1-2,TRBV9,TRBD1,15,CASSAGTGNLYGYTF,TGTGCCAGCAGCGCCGGGACAGGGAATCTCTATGGCTACACCTTC
-,TRBJ2-3,TRBV13,-,16,CASRLSWGGGTDTQYF,TGTGCCAGCAGACTTTCCTGGGGGGGCGGTACAGATACGCAGTATTTT
once,TRBJ2-2,TRBV2,TRBD2,14,CASTLAGGTGELFF,TGTGCCAGTACACTAGCGGGGGGCACCGGGGAGCTGTTTTTT
-,TRBJ1-1,TRBV29-1,TRBD1,10,CSVRTGEAFF,TGCAGCGTCCGGACAGGGGAAGCTTTCTTT
few,TRBJ1-4,TRBV7-2,TRBD1,14,CASSPGQGGEKLFF,TGTGCCAGCAGCCCCGGACAGGGAGGTGAAAAACTGTTTTTT
few,TRBJ2-7,TRBV4-1,TRBD2,16,CASSQSSGVSSYEQYF,TGCGCCAGCAGCCAATCTAGCGGGGTGAGCTCCTACGAGCAGTACTTC
-,TRBJ1-1,TRBV19,-,14,CASSIGALNTEAFF,TGTGCCAGTAGTATAGGGGCGTTGAACACTGAAGCTTTCTTT
medium-sized,TRBJ1-2,TRBV2,TRBD1,13,CASGTGSHYGYTF,TGTGCCAGCGGGACAGGGAGCCACTATGGCTACACCTTC
-,TRBJ2-7,TRBV6-6,-,14,CASSTPGINYEQYF,TGTGCCAGCAGCACCCCCGGGATCAACTACGAGCAGTACTTC
-,TRBJ1-6,TRBV5-4,-,14,CASSSAGTYTPLHF,TGTGCCAGCAGCTCCGCCGGGACATATACACCCCTCCACTTT
-,TRBJ1-1,TRBV7-9,-,13,CASNLQGNTEAFF,TGTGCCAGCAACCTACAGGGGAACACTGAAGCTTTCTTT
-,TRBJ1-2,TRBV20-1,-,11,CSASAVYGYTF,TGCAGTGCTTCGGCCGTCTATGGCTACACCTTC
-,TRBJ2-1,TRBV4-3,TRBD2,15,CASSPGGALGNEQFF,TGCGCCAGCAGCCCGGGGGGGGCCTTAGGAAATGAGCAGTTCTTC
-,TRBJ1-1,TRBV5-8,TRBD1,15,CASSLLGGGNTEAFF,TGTGCCAGCAGCTTGCTAGGGGGCGGGAACACTGAAGCTTTCTTT
-,TRBJ1-2,TRBV2,-,14,CASKKSDGGEGYTF,TGTGCCAGCAAAAAATCGGACGGGGGCGAAGGCTACACCTTC
-,TRBJ1-3,TRBV14,-,18,CASSQTLHRTGAGNTIYF,TGTGCCAGCAGCCAAACTCTACACCGAACGGGAGCCGGAAACACCATATATTTT
-,TRBJ2-1,TRBV29-1,-,12,CSGRVRYNEQFF,TGCAGCGGCAGGGTCCGGTACAATGAGCAGTTCTTC
-,TRBJ2-2,TRBV7-2,-,15,CASSSRTSHRGELFF,TGTGCCAGCAGCTCCCGGACCAGCCACAGGGGGGAGCTGTTTTTT
once,TRBJ1-1,TRBV6-4,-,13,CASSSGPGTEAFF,TGTGCCAGCAGTTCCGGGCCGGGCACTGAAGCTTTCTTT
-,TRBJ2-2,TRBV27,-,12,CASSLNTGELFF,TGTGCCAGCAGCCTCAACACCGGGGAGCTGTTTTTT
-,TRBJ2-3,TRBV30,TRBD1,15,CAWSGGTGGTDTQYF,TGTGCCTGGAGTGGGGGGACAGGGGGAACAGATACGCAGTATTTT
-,TRBJ1-2,TRBV5-1,-,13,CASKENSFYGYTF,TGCGCCAGCAAAGAGAACAGCTTCTATGGCTACACCTTC
-,TRBJ2-7,TRBV7-9,TRBD1,12,CASSWDRYEQYF,TGTGCCAGCAGCTGGGACAGGTACGAGCAGTACTTC
few,TRBJ2-3,TRBV4-1,-,15,CASSQVQLGIDTQYF,TGCGCCAGCAGCCAAGTCCAGTTGGGGATAGATACGCAGTATTTT
-,TRBJ2-3,TRBV27,TRBD2,13,CASSFNSGGAQYF,TGTGCCAGCAGTTTTAATAGCGGGGGGGCGCAGTATTTT
-,TRBJ2-1,TRBV5-4,TRBD2,16,CASSRGGGSSYNEQFF,TGTGCCAGCAGCCGGGGCGGCGGGAGCTCTTACAATGAGCAGTTCTTC
-,TRBJ1-4,TRBV9,-,11,CASSVAGGRFF,TGTGCCAGCAGCGTAGCGGGGGGAAGGTTTTTT
few,TRBJ1-3,TRBV9,-,18,CASSSGWGAGNSGNTIYF,TGTGCCAGCAGCTCCGGGTGGGGGGCCGGGAACTCTGGAAACACCATATATTTT
once,TRBJ2-2,TRBV11-2,-,14,CASSLDFGGGELFF,TGTGCCAGCAGCTTAGATTTTGGAGGCGGGGAGCTGTTTTTT
-,TRBJ1-2,TRBV6-5,TRBD1,14,CASSYQGQGSGYTF,TGTGCCAGCAGTTATCAGGGACAGGGGAGCGGCTACACCTTC
-,TRBJ1-2,TRBV27,TRBD1,15,CASSFSGTANYGYTF,TGTGCCAGCAGTTTTTCCGGGACAGCGAACTATGGCTACACCTTC
-,TRBJ2-1,TRBV5-1,-,13,CASSFVRSNEQFF,TGCGCCAGCAGCTTCGTGCGGTCCAATGAGCAGTTCTTC
-,TRBJ1-5,TRBV7-2,-,15,CASSLGATLNQPQHF,TGTGCCAGCAGCTTAGGGGCTACTCTCAATCAGCCCCAGCATTTT
-,TRBJ1-6,TRBV10-1,TRBD1,15,CASTDRAPIHSPLHF,TGCGCCAGCACAGACAGGGCCCCTATCCATTCACCCCTCCACTTT
-,TRBJ1-6,TRBV5-1,TRBD1,14,CASSLPGGNSPLHF,TGCGCCAGCAGCTTGCCAGGGGGGAATTCACCCCTCCACTTT
-,TRBJ1-4,TRBV11-2,-,16,CASSPSAAATNEKLFF,TGTGCCAGCAGCCCAAGTGCAGCCGCAACTAATGAAAAACTGTTTTTT
-,TRBJ2-5,TRBV29-1,-,14,CSVETSRRGETQYF,TGCAGCGTGGAAACAAGCCGGAGGGGAGAGACCCAGTACTTC
-,TRBJ1-1,TRBV2,-,13,CARWGTANTEAFF,TGTGCCAGATGGGGGACTGCGAACACTGAAGCTTTCTTT
-,TRBJ1-4,TRBV4-1,-,15,CASSPYRGGNEKLFF,TGCGCCAGCAGCCCATACCGCGGCGGAAATGAAAAACTGTTTTTT
once,TRBJ2-1,TRBV7-2,TRBD1,13,CASSPQGAYEQFF,TGTGCCAGCAGCCCACAGGGGGCGTATGAGCAGTTCTTC
-,TRBJ2-3,TRBV4-2,TRBD2,16,CASNHPSGRASDTQYF,TGTGCCAGCAACCACCCTAGCGGGAGAGCATCAGATACGCAGTATTTT
few,TRBJ2-7,TRBV7-2,TRBD2,16,CASSRWGTSGKYEQYF,TGTGCCAGCAGCCGATGGGGGACTAGCGGAAAATACGAGCAGTACTTC
-,TRBJ1-2,TRBV5-1,TRBD1,16,CASSPGTASLNYGYTF,TGCGCCAGCAGCCCAGGGACAGCCTCTCTTAACTATGGCTACACCTTC
-,TRBJ1-1,TRBV7-3,TRBD1,14,CASSPRQGNTEAFF,TGTGCCAGCAGCCCAAGACAGGGGAACACTGAAGCTTTCTTT
-,TRBJ1-3,TRBV18,-,15,CASSPTGGAGNTIYF,TGTGCCAGCTCACCGACCGGGGGCGCAGGAAACACCATATATTTT
-,TRBJ1-3,TRBV5-8,-,13,CASSPMRGNTIYF,TGTGCCAGCAGCCCCATGCGAGGAAACACCATATATTTT
once,TRBJ2-3,TRBV15,TRBD2,12,CATSSGGDTQYF,TGTGCCACCAGCAGCGGGGGGGATACGCAGTATTTT
-,TRBJ2-3,TRBV2,TRBD1,14,CASRADRVADTQYF,TGTGCCAGCAGGGCGGACAGGGTTGCAGATACGCAGTATTTT
few,TRBJ1-1,TRBV27,-,13,CASSLHRATEAFF,TGTGCCAGCAGTTTACACAGGGCCACTGAAGCTTTCTTT
-,TRBJ2-2,TRBV7-2,-,16,CASSSQLTSVAGELFF,TGTGCCAGCAGCTCCCAATTGACTAGTGTTGCCGGGGAGCTGTTTTTT
-,TRBJ2-1,TRBV10-3,-,13,CAISEAPNNEQFF,TGTGCCATCAGTGAAGCACCTAACAATGAGCAGTTCTTC